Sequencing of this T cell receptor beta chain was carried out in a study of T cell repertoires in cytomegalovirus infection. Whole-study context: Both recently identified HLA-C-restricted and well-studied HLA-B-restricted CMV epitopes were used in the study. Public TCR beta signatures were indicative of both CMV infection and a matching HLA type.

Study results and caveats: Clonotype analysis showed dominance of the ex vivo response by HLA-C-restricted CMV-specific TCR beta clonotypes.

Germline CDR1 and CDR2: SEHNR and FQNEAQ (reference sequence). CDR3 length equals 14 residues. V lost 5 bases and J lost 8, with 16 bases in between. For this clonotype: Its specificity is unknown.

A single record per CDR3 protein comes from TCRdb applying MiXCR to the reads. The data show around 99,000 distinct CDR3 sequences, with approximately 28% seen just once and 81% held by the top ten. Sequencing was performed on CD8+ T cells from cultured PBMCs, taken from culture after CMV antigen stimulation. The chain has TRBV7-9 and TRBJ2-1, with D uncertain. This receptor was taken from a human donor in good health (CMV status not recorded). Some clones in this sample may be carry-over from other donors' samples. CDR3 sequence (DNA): TGTGCCAGCAGCACCCCCACCGAAGGCCATGAGCAGTTCTTC. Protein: CASSTPTEGHEQFF.